The sequence of this T cell receptor beta chain was determined in a study of long-term antiretroviral therapy in people with HIV. This CDR3 spans 15 amino acids. Germline V gene lookup returns CDR1 MNHNS and CDR2 SASEGT. Trimming cost V 4 bases and J 4 bases; bases outside gene matches: 6. Whole-study results and caveats: Blood dating 2004 to 2017 may reflect older ART regimens. Repertoires looked antigen-experienced, with only a slight naive shift after ART.

Run at survey level, the immunoSEQ assay was version v3.0. Some clones are missing from TCRdb's copy, which holds only in-frame ones; the method was immunoSEQ multiplex PCR. The repertoire includes approximately 35,000 clones, roughly 77% of them detected once, and about 3.2% sits in the top ten. This clone was counted only a few times. Its antigen is currently unknown. This specimen consisted of unsorted PBMCs, obtained 1.9 years after starting antiretroviral therapy. The receptor comes from a young man with HIV. The chain recombines TRBV6-1 with TRBJ2-3, with TRBD2 identical over 9 bases. CDR3 sequence (DNA): TGTGCCAGCAGTGGGATGGGCGGGGGGGCAGATACGCAGTATTTT. Amino acid sequence: CASSGMGGGADTQYF.